The entry below gives a single T cell receptor beta chain sequence along with its context. Its antigen is not known. Scientists ran DNA taken from cultured CD4+ T cells through the Oncomine TCR Beta short-read assay for sequencing. Using its own MiXCR run on the PCR reads, TCRdb lists one record per CDR3 protein. Of about 26,000 distinct CDR3 sequences in the sample, roughly 50% are singletons; the top ten hold 28%. Regarding treatment: roughly ten-day PBMC culture with coronavirus spike peptide pools or control peptides (ViraFEST assay). In the ViraFEST assay, peptide-pool expansion preceded TCR sequencing of expanded clonotypes. The sample originates from a study of vaccination and CD4 T cells after COVID-19. Across the whole study: Blood was drawn a median around 72 days post second dose, range 14 to 241. General study points: Analysis of convalescent patients found that 304 of 307 vaccine-specific clones were spike mono-reactive.

Sequenced material: CD4+ T cells from blood, cultured in vitro, taken before SARS-CoV-2 vaccination. The sequence derives from a human donor who received a COVID-19 vaccine.

CDR3 sequence (DNA): TGTGCCACCAGCAGAGGACTAGCGGGGGCATACGAGCAGTACTTC. Amino acid sequence: CATSRGLAGAYEQYF. The rearrangement links TRBV15 to TRBJ2-7, with 12 bases identical to TRBD2. This CDR3 region has 15 residues. Germline values: CDR1 LNHNV, CDR2 YYDKDF (reference sequence). V lost 1 base, J lost 4 bases, and 2 bases stayed unmatched.